This T cell receptor beta chain was retrieved from a study of blood T cell repertoires in COVID-19. Patients at the Seattle site were enrolled during active infection and followed longitudinally. Measured with immunoSEQ multiplex PCR; TCRdb has only the in-frame clones, and not every one. The sample carries 250,000 or so clones, over 90% recorded once. Per germline, CDR1 SEHNR and CDR2 FQNEAQ (reference sequence). This CDR3 has 14 amino acids. Trimming took 1 base from V and 3 from J; bases not matched to a gene: 2. This chain connects TRBV7-9 to TRBJ1-1, with 7 bases matching TRBD1. Sequencing input: peripheral blood. The receptor was derived from a man aged 25 to 40 with COVID-19, enrolled during active disease. The CDR3 loop is CASSLGQGDTEAFF. CDR3 nucleotide sequence: TGTGCCAGCAGCTTAGGACAGGGAGACACTGAAGCTTTCTTT.